What follows are 8 T cell receptor beta chains derived from one specimen sequenced in a study of monozygotic twins with inflammatory bowel disease. Reprocessing the 5' RACE reads, TCRdb reports a single entry for every CDR3 protein and omits DNA. The table lists around 450,000 distinct CDR3 sequences. Material: blood. Source of these receptors: a human donor with ulcerative colitis or Crohn's disease, or a healthy co-twin of an affected twin (not recorded which).

The chain has TRBV5-6 and TRBJ2-5; TCRdb's assignment of TRBD2 cannot be checked, as there is no DNA. Germline loops: CDR1 SGHDT, CDR2 YYEEEE. There are 18 residues in the CDR3. The CDR3 loop is CASSSEGTSGGYQETQYF.

This chain joins TRBV5-1 and TRBJ2-2; TCRdb lists TRBD2, though no DNA is available to test this call. The V gene's germline CDR1 is SGHRS and CDR2 YFSETQ. This CDR3 region has 15 residues. The CDR3 reads CASSLTGPGGGELFF.

CDR3 residues: CSALVTGELFF. This chain joins TRBV29-1 and TRBJ2-2. This CDR3 has 11 residues. Germline assignment: CDR1 SQVTM and CDR2 ANQGSEA.

V usage is TRBV20-1 and J usage is TRBJ2-1; the D call of TRBD1 rests on TCRdb alone, since no DNA is present to check it. The CDR3 loop spans 13 amino acids. The germline V gene has CDR1 DFQATT and CDR2 SNEGSKA (reference sequence). The CDR3 spells CSARALDSASWFF.

This chain connects TRBV27 to TRBJ2-7; TCRdb designates TRBD2, a call that cannot be tested without DNA. Germline values: CDR1 MNHEY, CDR2 SMNVEV (reference sequence). The CDR3 sequence is 16 residues long. The CDR3 reads CASSLLASGTIDEQYF.

The chain recombines TRBV18 with TRBJ2-6. Germline CDR1 KGHSH, CDR2 LQKENI. There are 16 residues in the CDR3. The CDR3: CASSPNRVSGANVLTF. The variable domain in full, with the rest retrieved from reference TRBV18 and TRBJ2-6, is NAGVMQNPRHLVRRRGQEARLRCSPMKGHSHVYWYRQLPEEGLKFMVYLQKENIIDESGMPKERFSAEFPKEGPSILRIQQVVRGDSAAYFCASSPNRVSGANVLTFGAGSRLTVL.

The J gene is TRBJ1-2, the V gene TRBV5-1. CDR3 length: 17 residues. Per germline, CDR1 SGHRS and CDR2 YFSETQ. The CDR3 spells CASSYSGPLEGGRGYTF.

This chain joins TRBV4-3 and TRBJ2-7; TCRdb outputs TRBD2, but without DNA this stays unchecked. This CDR3 is built from 16 residues. Germline V lookup: CDR1 LGHNA, CDR2 YSLEER. Here the CDR3 reads CASSQEREASFYEQYF.